These 15 T cell receptor beta chains were sequenced from one sample in a study of OX40 agonist ivuxolimab in advanced cancers. Sequencing was performed with immunoSEQ multiplex PCR; in TCRdb, only in-frame clones are kept and a portion is missing. The table records about 100,000 clones, around nine tenths of them present only once. The sequencing here drew on CD4+ or CD8+ T cells sorted from blood, taken in a trial of the OX40 agonist ivuxolimab. These receptors originate from an adult with an advanced solid tumor such as melanoma, head and neck, liver or kidney cancer.

DNA for the CDR3: TGTGCCAGTAGCCGCCGGACAGGGTATCAGCCCCAGCATTTT. Protein product: CASSRRTGYQPQHF. V is TRBV19 and J is TRBJ1-5, with 8 bases lining up with TRBD1. The germline CDR1 and CDR2 sequences are LNHDA and SQIVND (reference sequence). The CDR3 totals 14 residues. Losses at the gene ends were 6 bases for V and 5 bases for J; bases not matched to a gene: 6.

The gene calls are TRBV19 and TRBJ2-2; TRBD1 matches at 8 bases. In germline, CDR1 is LNHDA, CDR2 SQIVND (reference sequence). The CDR3 has 16 residues. V lost 5 bases, J lost 4 bases, and 9 bases stayed unmatched. CDR3 sequence (DNA): TGTGCCAGTAGTCTGGCCGGGACAGGAATCACCGGGGAGCTGTTTTTT. Translation: CASSLAGTGITGELFF.

This clone was counted a few times. The chain has TRBV30 and TRBJ1-1; no firm D call. CDR1 and CDR2 from the germline V gene are GTSNPN and SVGIG (reference sequence). This CDR3 has 11 residues. The V gene lost 2 bases and the J gene lost 8 bases, with 9 bases spanning the gap. CDR3 protein: CAWSWIGEAFF. CDR3 bases: TGTGCCTGGAGTTGGATTGGGGAAGCTTTCTTT.

The chain has TRBV27 and TRBJ1-5, with a tentative D call TRBD1 (5 bases). Germline assignment: CDR1 MNHEY and CDR2 SMNVEV (reference sequence). Trimming shortened V by 5 bases and J by 7 bases, and 18 bases separated the two germline ends. This CDR3 is 15 amino acids long. The CDR3 protein is CASSPGRHSVQPQHF. The CDR3 DNA sequence: TGTGCCAGCAGTCCAGGGCGGCACAGTGTGCAGCCCCAGCATTTT.

The V and J genes are TRBV7-8 and TRBJ2-2; D is possibly TRBD2 (6 bases). The V gene's germline CDR1 is SGHVS and CDR2 FQNEAQ. CDR3 length equals 18 residues. The V end was cut by 4 bases, the J end by 1 base, with 19 bases between. This CDR3 is CASSSLLGSGVNTGELFF. The CDR3 DNA reads as TGTGCCAGCAGCTCCCTTTTAGGTAGCGGAGTGAACACCGGGGAGCTGTTTTTT.

This chain connects TRBV6-5 to TRBJ2-7, with TRBD1 as a possible D gene (6 bases). Trimming removed 6 bases from V and 0 bases from J, with 6 bases in between. This CDR3 comprises 12 residues. The germline V gene has CDR1 MNHEY and CDR2 SVGAGI. The CDR3 sequence is CASRDSSYEQYF. The CDR3 DNA reads as TGTGCCAGCAGGGACAGCTCCTACGAGCAGTACTTC.

The chain employs TRBV10-3 and TRBJ2-7; D is perhaps TRBD1 or TRBD2 (5 bases each). CDR3 length: 15 amino acids. CDR1 and CDR2 from the germline V gene are ENHRY and SYGVKD. V shed 6 bases and J shed 0 bases, with 15 bases lying between them. For the CDR3, the DNA is TGTGCCATCAGCTTGGGGGAGAGAAGCTCCTACGAGCAGTACTTC. Amino acids: CAISLGERSSYEQYF.

This clone was picked up one time. This sequence joins TRBV4-2 and TRBJ2-2; the D gene is possibly TRBD2 (6 bases). The CDR3 loop spans 14 amino acids. Between the trimmed V and J ends, which lost 1 base and 4 bases, there was a span of 7 bases. The germline V gene encodes CDR1 LGHNA and CDR2 YNFKEQ. The CDR3 here is CASSQGGATGELFF. DNA for the CDR3: TGTGCCAGCAGCCAAGGCGGGGCCACCGGGGAGCTGTTTTTT.

The chain recombines TRBV5-5 with TRBJ2-6; TRBD1 might be the D (5 bases). Germline V gives CDR1 SGHKS, CDR2 YYEKEE (reference sequence). V lost 5 bases, J lost 3 bases, and 12 bases lay in between. CDR3 length: 15 residues. In DNA, the CDR3 is TGTGCCAGCAGACTGGCAGGGTTTGGGGCCAACGTCCTGACTTTC. Translated: CASRLAGFGANVLTF.

The chain combines TRBV15 with TRBJ1-2; 9 nucleotides match TRBD1. Germline loops: CDR1 LNHNV, CDR2 YYDKDF (reference sequence). The CDR3 extends over 15 amino acids. V lost 5 bases and J lost 6; bases outside the gene matches: 10. CDR3 sequence: CATSLRDRVPNGYTF. DNA of the CDR3: TGTGCCACCAGCTTACGGGACAGGGTACCAAATGGCTACACCTTC.

The rearrangement uses TRBV5-6 and TRBJ1-2, with 7 nucleotides matching TRBD1. V was clipped by 2 bases and J by 4 bases; unmatched bases: 5. The CDR3 loop spans 14 amino acids. In germline, CDR1 is SGHDT, CDR2 YYEEEE. CDR3 bases: TGTGCCAGCAGCTTCCGGGGACAGATCTATGGCTACACCTTC. Protein: CASSFRGQIYGYTF.

This chain links TRBV6-1 with TRBJ1-2; the D is unclear. Germline loops: CDR1 MNHNS, CDR2 SASEGT. The V and J ends lost 0 bases and 4 bases respectively, with 6 bases between them. This CDR3 spans 13 amino acids. CDR3 sequence reads: CASSEAPSYGYTF. DNA for the CDR3: TGTGCCAGCAGTGAAGCGCCGAGCTATGGCTACACCTTC.

Only a few counts were recorded for this clone. Mismatch with germline at one junction end may stem from a read error. V gene TRBV7-3 combines with J gene TRBJ1-2, with D perhaps TRBD1 (6 bases). The CDR3 totals 14 residues. Germline values: CDR1 SGHTA, CDR2 FQGTGA. CDR3 sequence (DNA): TGTGCCAGCAGCGTAACTGGGACATCAGATGGCTACACCTTC. It yields the protein CASSVTGTSDGYTF.

The chain carries TRBV6-5 and TRBJ2-5, with 8 bases aligning to TRBD1. This CDR3 spans 13 amino acids. Germline V CDR1 and CDR2: MNHEY, SVGAGI. After removal of 5 bases from V and 4 bases from J, the junction contained 3 bases not matched to a gene. Here the CDR3 reads CASSTTGVETQYF. CDR3 DNA: TGTGCCAGCAGTACGACAGGGGTAGAGACCCAGTACTTC.

CDR3: CASSEGEAYGYTF. CDR3 in DNA: TGTGCCAGCAGTGAGGGGGAGGCCTATGGCTACACCTTC. This chain joins TRBV6-1 and TRBJ1-2; D is perhaps TRBD1 (5 bases). Germline V lookup: CDR1 MNHNS, CDR2 SASEGT. V was cut by 3 bases and J by 4 bases, with 9 bases left in between. The CDR3 has 13 amino acids.